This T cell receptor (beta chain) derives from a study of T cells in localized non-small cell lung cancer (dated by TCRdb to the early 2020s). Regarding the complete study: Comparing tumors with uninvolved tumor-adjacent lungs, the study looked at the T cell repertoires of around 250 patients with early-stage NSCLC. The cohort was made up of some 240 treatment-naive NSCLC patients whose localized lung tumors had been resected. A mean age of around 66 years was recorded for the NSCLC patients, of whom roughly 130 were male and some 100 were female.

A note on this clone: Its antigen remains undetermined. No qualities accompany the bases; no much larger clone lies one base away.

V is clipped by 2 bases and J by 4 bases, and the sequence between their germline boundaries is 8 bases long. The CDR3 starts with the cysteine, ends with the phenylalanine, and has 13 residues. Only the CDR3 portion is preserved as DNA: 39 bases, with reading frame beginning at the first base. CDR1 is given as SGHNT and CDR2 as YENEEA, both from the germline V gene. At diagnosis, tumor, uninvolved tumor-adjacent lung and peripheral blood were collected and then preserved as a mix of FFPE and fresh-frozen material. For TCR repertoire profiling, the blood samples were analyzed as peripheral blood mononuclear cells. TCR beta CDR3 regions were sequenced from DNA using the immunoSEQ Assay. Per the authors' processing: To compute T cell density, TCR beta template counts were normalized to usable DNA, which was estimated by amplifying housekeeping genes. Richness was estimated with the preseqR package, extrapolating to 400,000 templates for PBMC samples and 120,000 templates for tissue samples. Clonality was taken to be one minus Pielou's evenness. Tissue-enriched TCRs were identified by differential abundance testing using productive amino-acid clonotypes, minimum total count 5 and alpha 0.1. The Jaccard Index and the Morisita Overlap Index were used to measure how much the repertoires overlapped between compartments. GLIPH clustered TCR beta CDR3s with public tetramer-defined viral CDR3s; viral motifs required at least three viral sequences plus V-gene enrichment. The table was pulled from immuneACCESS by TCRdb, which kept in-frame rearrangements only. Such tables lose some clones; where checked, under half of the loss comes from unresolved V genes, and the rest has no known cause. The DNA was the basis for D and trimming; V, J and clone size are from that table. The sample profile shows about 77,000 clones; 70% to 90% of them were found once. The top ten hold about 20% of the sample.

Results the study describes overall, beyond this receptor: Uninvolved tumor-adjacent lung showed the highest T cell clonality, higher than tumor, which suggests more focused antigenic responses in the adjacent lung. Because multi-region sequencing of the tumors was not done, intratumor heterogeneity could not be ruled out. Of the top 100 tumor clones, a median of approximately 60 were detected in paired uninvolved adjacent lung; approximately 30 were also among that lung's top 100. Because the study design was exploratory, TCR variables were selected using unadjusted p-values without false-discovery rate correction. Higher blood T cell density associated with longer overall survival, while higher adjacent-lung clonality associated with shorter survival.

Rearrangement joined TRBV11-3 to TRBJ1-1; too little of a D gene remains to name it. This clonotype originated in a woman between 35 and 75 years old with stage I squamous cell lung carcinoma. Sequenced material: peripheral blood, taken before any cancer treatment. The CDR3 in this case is CASSLSVFTEAFF. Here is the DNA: TGTGCCAGCAGCTTAAGTGTTTTCACTGAAGCTTTCTTT.